This T cell receptor (beta chain) emerged from a study of early T cells in non-severe SARS-CoV-2 infection. Study summary: Investigators sequenced bulk RNA drawn from unsorted whole blood, and chains remained unpaired. Study results and caveats: Anti-spike CD8 responses were favored by VDJdb matching, which missed private and CD4 specificities.

This clonotype has ten or more counts. Its matching antigen is unknown. Molecules of cDNA were individually given unique molecular identifiers that were attached to them. TCRdb independently ran MiXCR on the 5' RACE reads; one entry per CDR3 protein. The data hold tens of thousands of distinct CDR3 sequences, with about 14% observed a single time. Germline assignment: CDR1 MDHEN and CDR2 SYDVKM. J gave up 8 bases and V 8 bases, and 2 bases lay outside the gene matches. The CDR3 is 11 amino acids. The specimen was whole blood, collected at baseline. The chain combines TRBV28 with TRBJ1-1; TRBD1 aligns across 10 bases. This clonotype was sampled from an adult who was a healthcare worker with PCR-confirmed SARS-CoV-2 infection or an uninfected control (not recorded which). The CDR3 sequence: CASGGQGEAFF. The CDR3 DNA is TGTGCCAGCGGGGGACAGGGGGAAGCTTTCTTT.